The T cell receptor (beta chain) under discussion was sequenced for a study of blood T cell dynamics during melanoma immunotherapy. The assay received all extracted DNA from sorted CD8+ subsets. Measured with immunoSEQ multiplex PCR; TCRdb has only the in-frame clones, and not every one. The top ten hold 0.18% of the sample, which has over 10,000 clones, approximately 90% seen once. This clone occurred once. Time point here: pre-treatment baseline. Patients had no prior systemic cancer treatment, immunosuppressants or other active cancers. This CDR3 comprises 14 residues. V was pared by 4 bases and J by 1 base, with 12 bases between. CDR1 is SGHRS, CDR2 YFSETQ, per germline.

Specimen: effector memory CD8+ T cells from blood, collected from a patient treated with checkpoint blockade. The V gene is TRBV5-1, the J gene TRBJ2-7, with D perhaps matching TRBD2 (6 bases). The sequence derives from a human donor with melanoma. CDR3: CASSHGGASYEQYF. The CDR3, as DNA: TGCGCCAGCAGCCACGGGGGAGCGTCCTACGAGCAGTACTTC.